Each of the 20 T cell receptor beta chains below was sequenced from the same sample in a study of prognosis after radiotherapy for stage I lung cancer. The TCR beta CDR3 region was amplified from genomic DNA, with two rounds of multiplex PCR being used for the amplification. Primers targeting each individual TRBV and TRBJ gene were applied in first-round PCR. TCRdb recomputed calls from the multiplex PCR reads with MiXCR, one row per CDR3 protein. The sample has 15,000 to 20,000 distinct CDR3 sequences, roughly 28% seen once; the top ten hold roughly 23%. Sequences were derived from PBMCs, sampled before or after stereotactic body radiation therapy (not recorded which). The receptors were gathered from a donor at least 50 years old with non-small cell lung cancer.

This clonotype was observed at least ten times. The rearrangement links TRBV12-3 or TRBV12-4 to TRBJ1-4; 9 bases are a match to TRBD1. The trim removed 6 bases at V and 7 bases at J, leaving 6 bases unmatched. The CDR3 spans 14 residues. CDR3 in DNA: TGTGCCAGCAGATGGACAGGGGTGCGTGAAAAACTGTTTTTT. Its protein is CASRWTGVREKLFF.

This clonotype was found many times. The chain links TRBV9 to TRBJ1-3; D unresolved. There are 14 residues in the CDR3. Trimming removed 0 bases from V and 1 base from J, with 5 bases in between. Germline lookup yields CDR1 SGDLS and CDR2 YYNGEE. The chain's CDR3 is CASSVGQSGNTIYF. The CDR3 DNA reads as TGTGCCAGCAGCGTAGGCCAATCTGGAAACACCATATATTTT.

This rearrangement joins TRBV27 to TRBJ2-1; 10 bases match TRBD2. CDR1 MNHEY and CDR2 SMNVEV come from the germline V gene (reference sequence). The CDR3 loop spans 17 amino acids. V lost 9 bases, J lost 1 base, and 12 bases stayed unmatched. The CDR3 bases are TGTGCCAGAAGCCTCCCGGCTAGCGGGAGATCCTACAATGAGCAGTTCTTC. Protein: CARSLPASGRSYNEQFF.

This clonotype has a count of ten or more. The chain joins TRBV27 to TRBJ1-5; no reliable D call. Germline V gene lookup returns CDR1 MNHEY and CDR2 SMNVEV (reference sequence). This CDR3 has 13 amino acids. Trimming pared 2 bases from V and 4 bases from J, leaving 6 bases between. The CDR3 reads CASSLGRNQPQHF. The DNA of the CDR3 is TGTGCCAGCAGTTTAGGGAGGAATCAGCCCCAGCATTTT.

This clonotype has at least ten counts. The rearrangement joins TRBV11-3 to TRBJ2-1; 8 bases align to TRBD2. Germline V lookup: CDR1 SGHNT, CDR2 YENEEA. The CDR3 is made up of 15 amino acids. The ends lost 2 bases at V and 8 bases at J; junction bases unmatched: 8. The CDR3 DNA is TGTGCCAGCAGCTTAAGTGGACTAGCTCTCGATGAGCAGTTCTTC. Encoded protein: CASSLSGLALDEQFF.

About this clonotype itself: One junction end disagrees with the germline gene, perhaps due to a read error. V and J are TRBV5-1 and TRBJ2-3; 9 nucleotides line up with TRBD2. Germline CDR1 reads SGHRS; CDR2 reads YFSETQ. The CDR3 contains 17 residues. CDR3 bases: TGTGCCAGCAGCTCATCACCTGATAGCGGGAGTGGTGATACGCAGTATTTT. This sequence encodes CASSSSPDSGSGDTQYF.

The chain uses TRBV27 and TRBJ2-3; D gene ambiguous. Germline assignment: CDR1 MNHEY and CDR2 SMNVEV (reference sequence). The ends were cut back, 5 bases at V and 1 base at J, with 7 bases in the middle. The length of the CDR3 is 13 residues. The chain's CDR3 is CASSRPGTDTQYF. Here the CDR3 DNA reads TGTGCCAGCAGTCGGCCGGGCACAGATACGCAGTATTTT.

This clonotype was found many times. The chain is built from TRBV12-3 or TRBV12-4 and TRBJ2-5, with D perhaps matching TRBD1 or TRBD2 (6 bases each). The CDR3 runs 18 residues. V shed 5 bases and J shed 0 bases, with 22 bases lying between them. Written as DNA, the CDR3 is TGTGCCAGCAGTAGGAAGAGTTGGGGGGCCCTATACCAAGAGACCCAGTACTTC. Translating it yields CASSRKSWGALYQETQYF.

This clonotype was found many times. J is TRBJ1-6 and V is TRBV10-3, with TRBD1 matching 9 bases. The CDR3 is 14 amino acids. The V segment lost 8 bases and the J segment 9 bases; nucleotides outside the gene matches: 8. CDR1 is ENHRY and CDR2 is SYGVKD in the germline V gene. As DNA, the CDR3 is TGTGCCATCCATCCCGGGACAGGGCCTTCACCCCTCCACTTT. Its translation is CAIHPGTGPSPLHF.

As regards this clonotype: The CDR3 does not close with the conserved phenylalanine or tryptophan, likely indicating a read error. The chain couples TRBV6-1 to TRBJ2-7; D unresolved. The CDR3 has 15 amino acids. Germline values: CDR1 MNHNS, CDR2 SASEGT. The CDR3 DNA reads as TGTGCCAGCAGTGACCAGACACGGACCTCCTACGCGCAGTACTCC. This encodes CASSDQTRTSYAQYS.

This clonotype has a single count. The J gene is TRBJ2-7, the V gene TRBV19; 7 nucleotides match TRBD1. The CDR3 spans 16 residues. J was trimmed by 2 bases and V by 1 base; bases with no gene match: 8. Germline values: CDR1 LNHDA, CDR2 SQIVND (reference sequence). The CDR3 DNA sequence: TGTGCCAGTAGTATAGTTCGGGTAAGGGGGCCCTACGAGCAGTACTTC. Amino acids: CASSIVRVRGPYEQYF.

This clonotype was seen many times. The V call is TRBV7-2, the J call TRBJ2-5; a possible D gene is TRBD2 (5 bases). The germline CDR1 and CDR2 sequences are SGHTA and FQGNSA. The CDR3 totals 15 residues. The V and J ends lost 1 base and 5 bases respectively, with 14 bases between them. The CDR3 region has the DNA TGTGCCAGCAGCTTAGGGGCCGGGATTCGGGAGACCCAGTACTTC. Amino acid sequence: CASSLGAGIRETQYF. The whole variable domain, remainder taken from reference TRBV7-2 and TRBJ2-5, is GAGVSQSPSNKVTEKGKDVELRCDPISGHTALYWYRQSLGQGLEFLIYFQGNSAPDKSGLPSDRFSAERTGGSVSTLTIQRTQQEDSAVYLCASSLGAGIRETQYFGPGTRLLVL.

About this clonotype: A single base is all that separates this from a far larger clone, so a read error is likely. The J gene is TRBJ2-1, the V gene TRBV7-9; no clear D gene. The CDR3 sequence is 16 residues long. CDR1 is SEHNR and CDR2 is FQNEAQ in the germline V gene (reference sequence). V lost 7 bases, J lost 4 bases, and 20 bases lay in between. CDR3 nucleotide sequence: TGTGCCAGCAACAAGAAAGGGAATAGTTCTTACAATGAGCAGTTCTTC. The encoded protein is CASNKKGNSSYNEQFF.

This clonotype was seen repeatedly, ten times or more. This chain links TRBV2 with TRBJ2-3; TRBD2 agrees at 11 bases. The germline V gene encodes CDR1 SNHLY and CDR2 FYNNEI. The CDR3 sequence is 15 residues long. Germline trimming cut 5 bases from V and 2 bases from J; bases unmatched to any gene: 3. The CDR3 nucleotides read TGTGCCAGCAGTCGGGGACTAGCGGACACAGATACGCAGTATTTT. Its protein product is CASSRGLADTDTQYF.

This clonotype has a count of ten or more. The rearrangement joins TRBV5-1 to TRBJ2-3, with 11 bases fitting TRBD1. The CDR3 runs 14 residues. Germline trimming cut 4 bases from V and 6 bases from J; bases unmatched to any gene: 4. The germline gives CDR1 SGHRS, CDR2 YFSETQ. CDR3 in amino acids: CASSNGDRGDTQYF. The CDR3 bases are TGCGCCAGCAGCAACGGGGACAGGGGGGATACGCAGTATTTT.

This clonotype has ten or more counts. The chain recombines TRBV6-2 or TRBV6-3 with TRBJ2-5; tentative D call: TRBD1 (5 bases). V lost 0 bases and J lost 5, with 16 bases in between. The CDR3 spans 16 residues. In germline, CDR1 is MNHEY, CDR2 SVGEGT. The CDR3 loop is CASSYSRFQGRETQYF. The CDR3 coding sequence is TGTGCCAGCAGTTACTCGAGGTTCCAGGGCCGGGAGACCCAGTACTTC.

The chain has TRBV6-1 and TRBJ2-1, with 12 bases fitting TRBD1. The tail of the sequence fits TRBJ2-7 better, so the J call may be wrong. There are 16 residues in the CDR3. CDR1 is MNHNS, CDR2 SASEGT, per germline. This CDR3 reads CASSESPGTGGNEQYF. The CDR3 nucleotides read TGTGCCAGCAGTGAATCGCCCGGGACAGGGGGCAATGAGCAGTACTTC.

About this clonotype: This may be a read error: a much more frequent sequence differs by one nucleotide. The CDR3 DNA reads TGTGCCAGTTCCCGGGCAGGGTCGGTGGGCATTCAGTGCTTC. Protein sequence: CASSRAGSVGIQCF. This chain connects TRBV19 to TRBJ2-4; perhaps TRBD1 as D (5 bases). Per germline, CDR1 LNHDA and CDR2 SQIVND (reference sequence). The CDR3 extends over 14 amino acids.

This clonotype was observed a handful of times. An end of the junction differs from the germline gene, which may be a read error. The chain is built from TRBV12-3 or TRBV12-4 and TRBJ1-6, with D possibly being TRBD1 (5 bases). This CDR3 contains 14 residues. The CDR3 DNA follows: TGTGACAGCAGTCGCAGGGCCTATAATTCAACCCTCCACTTT. Its translation: CDSSRRAYNSTLHF.

This clonotype ranks as medium-sized. The V call is TRBV5-1, the J call TRBJ2-3; 8 positions agree with TRBD2. In germline, CDR1 is SGHRS, CDR2 YFSETQ. Trimming took 4 bases from V and 3 from J; bases not matched to a gene: 19. The CDR3 length is 19 residues. The CDR3, as DNA: TGCGCCAGCAGCCTCTCGGGACTAGTTATACCGCGCCGTACAGATACGCAGTATTTT. Its translation is CASSLSGLVIPRRTDTQYF.